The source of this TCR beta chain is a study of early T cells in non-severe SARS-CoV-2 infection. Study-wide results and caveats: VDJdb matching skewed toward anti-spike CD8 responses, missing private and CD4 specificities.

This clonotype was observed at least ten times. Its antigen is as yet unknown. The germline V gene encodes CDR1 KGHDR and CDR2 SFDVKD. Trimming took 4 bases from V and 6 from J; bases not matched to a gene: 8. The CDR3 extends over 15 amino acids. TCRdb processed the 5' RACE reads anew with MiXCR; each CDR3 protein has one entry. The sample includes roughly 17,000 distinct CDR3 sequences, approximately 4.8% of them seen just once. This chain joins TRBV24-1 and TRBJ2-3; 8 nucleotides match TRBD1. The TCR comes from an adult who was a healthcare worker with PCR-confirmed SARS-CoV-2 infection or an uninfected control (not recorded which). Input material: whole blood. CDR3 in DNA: TGTGCCACCAGTGACCCGACAGGGGTTCTGGATACGCAGTATTTT. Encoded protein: CATSDPTGVLDTQYF.